This TCR beta chain was profiled in a study of identical twins. Study findings and constraints: Models, which agreed with sharing between unrelated individuals, nonetheless underestimated the out-of-frame TCR alpha sharing seen in monozygotic twins. Within beta out-of-frame sequences, the excess sharing observed between twins was weaker.

TCRdb re-derived calls from the 5' RACE reads in MiXCR, one entry per CDR3 protein. The sample holds 650,000 to 800,000 distinct CDR3 sequences; roughly 8% are singletons and the top ten take 0.98%. Only a few counts were recorded for this clonotype. Its matching antigen is unknown. V lost 3 bases to trimming and J lost 1 base; unmatched junction nucleotides: 8. Germline CDR1 reads KGHDR; CDR2 reads SFDVKD. CDR3 length: 17 residues. The same data also contributed to another study, on yellow fever vaccine responses in identical twins. That paper adds: Twins showed a vaccine T cell response that reportedly seemed partly convergent, partly personalized.

Sample: PBMCs. J is TRBJ2-4 and V is TRBV24-1, with TRBD1 matching 7 bases. This receptor was identified in a woman aged 18 to 35 in good health. Here the CDR3 reads CATSDPSRTGAKNIQYF. Written as DNA, the CDR3 is TGTGCCACCAGTGATCCCTCTAGGACAGGCGCCAAAAACATTCAGTACTTC.